This TCR beta chain was sequenced in a study of vaccination effects on CD4 cells after COVID-19. In the study overall: The vaccine given was either BNT162b2 or mRNA-1273, in two doses. Pre-vaccine samples were drawn 16 days and one week before the first dose.

This CDR3 comprises 15 residues. CDR1 is LGHNA, CDR2 YSLEER, per germline. Trimming took 1 base from V and 4 from J, leaving 11 bases between them. Antigen-specific CD4+ T cells were first expanded with viral peptide pools by the ViraFEST assay and only then sequenced. A 10-day culture period preceded the isolation of CD4+ T cells. PCR confirmed that the person was infected with SARS-CoV-2 between March and December 2020. Fresh IL-2-containing medium replaced half the medium on days 3 and 7. The data were produced by immunoSEQ multiplex PCR, yet TCRdb's version contains in-frame clones alone and is incomplete. Of roughly 45,000 clones listed, 75% were seen once; the top ten hold roughly 29%. As regards this clone: The antigen remains undetermined.

Whole-study results and caveats: No early post-infection timepoints were available in the study, which also included few convalescent patients.

V and J are TRBV4-3 and TRBJ2-1; the D is unclear. The sample was CD4+ T cells from PBMCs cultured with a peptide pool, taken before COVID-19 vaccination. The sequence was collected from a human donor who had a prior SARS-CoV-2 infection. CDR3 sequence reads: CASSQVGRQYNEQFF. CDR3 bases: TGCGCCAGCAGCCAAGTCGGGCGGCAATACAATGAGCAGTTCTTC.